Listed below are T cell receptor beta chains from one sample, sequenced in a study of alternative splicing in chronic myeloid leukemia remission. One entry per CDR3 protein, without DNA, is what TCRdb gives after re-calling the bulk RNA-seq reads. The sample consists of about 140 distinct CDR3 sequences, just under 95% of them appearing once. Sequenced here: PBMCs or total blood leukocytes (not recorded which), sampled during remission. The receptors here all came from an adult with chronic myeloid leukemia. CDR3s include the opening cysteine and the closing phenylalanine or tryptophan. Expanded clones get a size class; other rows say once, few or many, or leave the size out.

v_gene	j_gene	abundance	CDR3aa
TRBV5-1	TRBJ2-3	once	CASRVGTSGKSLADTQYF
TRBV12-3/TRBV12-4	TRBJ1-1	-	CASSLDSEAFF
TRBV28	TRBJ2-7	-	CASSLRPSGSRILFYEQYF
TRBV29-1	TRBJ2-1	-	CSVRTGYNEQFF
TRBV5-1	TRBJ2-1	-	CASSLGGGGAGEQFF
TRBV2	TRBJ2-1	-	CASSGGRSYNEQFF
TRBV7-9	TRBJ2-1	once	CASSLQGYNEQFF
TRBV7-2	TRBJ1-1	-	CASRLRPTGGHPEAFF
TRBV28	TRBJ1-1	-	CATGPQDRTEAFF
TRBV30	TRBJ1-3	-	CAWSVPGSSGNTIYF
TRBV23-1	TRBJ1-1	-	CASSQSGGNMNTEAFF
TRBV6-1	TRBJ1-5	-	CASRVGGNQPQHF
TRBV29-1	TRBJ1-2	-	CSVAPSGAYGYTF
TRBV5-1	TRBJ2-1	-	CASSSEGSVGNEQFF
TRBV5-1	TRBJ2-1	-	CASSLAVGNEQFF
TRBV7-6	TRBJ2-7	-	CASSFGQEQYF
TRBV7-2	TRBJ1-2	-	CASSLEQVYGYTF
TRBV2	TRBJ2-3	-	CASSESTRTDTQYF